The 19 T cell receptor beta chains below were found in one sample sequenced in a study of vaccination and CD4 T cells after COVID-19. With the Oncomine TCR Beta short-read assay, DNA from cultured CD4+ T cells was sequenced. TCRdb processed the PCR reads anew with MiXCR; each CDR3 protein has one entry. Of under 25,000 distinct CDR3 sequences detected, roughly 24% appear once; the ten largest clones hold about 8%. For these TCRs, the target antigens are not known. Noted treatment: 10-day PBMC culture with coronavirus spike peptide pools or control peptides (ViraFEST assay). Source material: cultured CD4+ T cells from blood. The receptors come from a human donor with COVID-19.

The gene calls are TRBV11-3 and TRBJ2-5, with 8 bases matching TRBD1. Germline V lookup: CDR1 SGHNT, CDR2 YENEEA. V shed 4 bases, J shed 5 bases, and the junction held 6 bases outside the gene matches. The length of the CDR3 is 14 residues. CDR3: CASSSTGAFETQYF. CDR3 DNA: TGTGCCAGCAGCTCGACAGGGGCCTTTGAGACCCAGTACTTC.

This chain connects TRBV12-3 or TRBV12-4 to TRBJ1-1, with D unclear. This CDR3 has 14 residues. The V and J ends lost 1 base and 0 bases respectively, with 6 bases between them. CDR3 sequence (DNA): TGTGCCAGCAGTTTAGTGGTCCTGAACACTGAAGCTTTCTTT. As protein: CASSLVVLNTEAFF.

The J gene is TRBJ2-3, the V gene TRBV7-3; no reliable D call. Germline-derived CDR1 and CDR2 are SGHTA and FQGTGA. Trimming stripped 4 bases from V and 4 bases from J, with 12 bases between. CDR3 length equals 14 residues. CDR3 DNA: TGTGCCAGCAGCTACAGAAAGGGTTCAGATACGCAGTATTTT. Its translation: CASSYRKGSDTQYF. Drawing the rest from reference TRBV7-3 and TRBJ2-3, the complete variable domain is GAGVSQTPSNKVTEKGKYVELRCDPISGHTALYWYRQSLGQGPEFLIYFQGTGAADDSGLPNDRFFAVRPEGSVSTLKIQRTERGDSAVYLCASSYRKGSDTQYFGPGTRLTVL.

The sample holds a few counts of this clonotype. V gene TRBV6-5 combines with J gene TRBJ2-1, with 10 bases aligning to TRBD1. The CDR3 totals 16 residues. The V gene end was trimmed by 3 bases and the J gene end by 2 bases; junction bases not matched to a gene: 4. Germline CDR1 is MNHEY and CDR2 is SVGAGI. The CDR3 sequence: CASSYQTGGAYNEQFF. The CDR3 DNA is TGTGCCAGCAGTTATCAGACAGGGGGCGCCTACAATGAGCAGTTCTTC.

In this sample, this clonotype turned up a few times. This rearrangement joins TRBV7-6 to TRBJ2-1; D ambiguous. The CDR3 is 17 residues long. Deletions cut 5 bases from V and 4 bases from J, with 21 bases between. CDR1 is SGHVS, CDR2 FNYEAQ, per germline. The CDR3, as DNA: TGTGCCAGCAGCCAAGGCCAGACTCAAAGGCGATACAATGAGCAGTTCTTC. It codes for CASSQGQTQRRYNEQFF.

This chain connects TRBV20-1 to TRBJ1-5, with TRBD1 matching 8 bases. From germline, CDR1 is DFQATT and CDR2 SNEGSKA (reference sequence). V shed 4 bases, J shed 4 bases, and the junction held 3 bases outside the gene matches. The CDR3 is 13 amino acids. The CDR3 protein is CSATGGANQPQHF. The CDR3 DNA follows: TGCAGTGCTACAGGGGGCGCGAATCAGCCCCAGCATTTT.

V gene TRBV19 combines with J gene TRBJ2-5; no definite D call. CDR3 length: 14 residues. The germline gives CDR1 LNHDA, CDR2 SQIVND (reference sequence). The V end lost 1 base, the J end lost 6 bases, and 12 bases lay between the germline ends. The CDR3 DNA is TGTGCCAGTAGTATAGGGGTCAGCTCTAAGACCCAGTACTTC. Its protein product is CASSIGVSSKTQYF.

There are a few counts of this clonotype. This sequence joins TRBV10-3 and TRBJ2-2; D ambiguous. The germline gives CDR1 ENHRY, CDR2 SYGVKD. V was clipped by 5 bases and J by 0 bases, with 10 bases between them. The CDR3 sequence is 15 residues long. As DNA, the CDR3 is TGTGCCATCAGTAGTCTAGGCTCGAACACCGGGGAGCTGTTTTTT. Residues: CAISSLGSNTGELFF.

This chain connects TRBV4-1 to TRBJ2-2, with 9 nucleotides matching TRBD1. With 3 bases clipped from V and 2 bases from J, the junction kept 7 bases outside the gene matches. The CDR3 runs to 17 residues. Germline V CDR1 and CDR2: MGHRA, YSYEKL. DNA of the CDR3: TGCGCCAGCAGCCACCTCGGGACAGGGAGAAACACCGGGGAGCTGTTTTTT. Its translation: CASSHLGTGRNTGELFF.

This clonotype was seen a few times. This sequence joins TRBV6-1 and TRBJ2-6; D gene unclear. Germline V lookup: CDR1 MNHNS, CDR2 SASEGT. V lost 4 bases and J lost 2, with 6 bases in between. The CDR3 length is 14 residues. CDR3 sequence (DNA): TGTGCCAGCAGTGCGCTCCCTGGGGCCAACGTCCTGACTTTC. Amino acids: CASSALPGANVLTF.

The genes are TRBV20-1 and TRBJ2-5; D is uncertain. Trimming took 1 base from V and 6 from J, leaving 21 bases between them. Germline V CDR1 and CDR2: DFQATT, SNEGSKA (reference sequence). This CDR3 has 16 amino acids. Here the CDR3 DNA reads TGCAGTGCTAGAGCGGATGATGGACGAACCGAAAAGACCCAGTACTTC. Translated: CSARADDGRTEKTQYF.

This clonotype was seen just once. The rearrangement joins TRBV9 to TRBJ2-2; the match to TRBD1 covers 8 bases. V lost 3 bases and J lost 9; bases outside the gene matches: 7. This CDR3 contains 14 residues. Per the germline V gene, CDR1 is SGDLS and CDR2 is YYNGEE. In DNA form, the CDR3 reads TGTGCCAGCAGCGCCCCCCCAGGGGGCCGGGAGCTGTTTTTT. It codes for CASSAPPGGRELFF.

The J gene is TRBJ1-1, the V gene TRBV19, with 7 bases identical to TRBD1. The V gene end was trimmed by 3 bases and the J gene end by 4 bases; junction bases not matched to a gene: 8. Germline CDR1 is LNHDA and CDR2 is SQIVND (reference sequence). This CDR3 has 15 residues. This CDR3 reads CASSIGDRASTEAFF. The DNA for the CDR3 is TGTGCCAGTAGTATTGGAGACAGGGCGAGCACTGAAGCTTTCTTT.

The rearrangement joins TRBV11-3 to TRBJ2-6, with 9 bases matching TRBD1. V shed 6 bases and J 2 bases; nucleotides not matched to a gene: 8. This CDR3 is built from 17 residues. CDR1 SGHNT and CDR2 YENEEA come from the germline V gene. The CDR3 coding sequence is TGTGCCAGCAGTTCACAGGGGGCGCTGACTGGGGCCAACGTCCTGACTTTC. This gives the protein CASSSQGALTGANVLTF.

Written as DNA, the CDR3 is TGCGCCAGCAGCCAAGAGGTGAACAGGGGAAACGAGCAGTACTTC. This codes for CASSQEVNRGNEQYF. The rearrangement uses TRBV4-1 and TRBJ2-7, with TRBD1 matching over 7 bases. This CDR3 has 15 residues. CDR1 and CDR2 (germline): MGHRA, YSYEKL. Trimming removed 0 bases from V and 5 bases from J; junction bases left unmatched: 7.

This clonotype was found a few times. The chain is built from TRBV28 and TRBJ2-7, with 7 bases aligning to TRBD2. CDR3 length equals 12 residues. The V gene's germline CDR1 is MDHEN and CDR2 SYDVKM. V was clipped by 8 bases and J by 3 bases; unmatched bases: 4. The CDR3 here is CASGGGSYEQYF. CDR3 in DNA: TGTGCCAGCGGGGGGGGTAGCTACGAGCAGTACTTC.

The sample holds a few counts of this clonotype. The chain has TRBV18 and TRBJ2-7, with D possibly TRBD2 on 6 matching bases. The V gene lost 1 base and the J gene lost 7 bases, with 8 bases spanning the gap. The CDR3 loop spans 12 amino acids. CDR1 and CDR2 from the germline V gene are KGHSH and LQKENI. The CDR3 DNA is TGTGCCAGCTCACCACGGGCGGGGGAGCAGTACTTC. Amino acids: CASSPRAGEQYF.

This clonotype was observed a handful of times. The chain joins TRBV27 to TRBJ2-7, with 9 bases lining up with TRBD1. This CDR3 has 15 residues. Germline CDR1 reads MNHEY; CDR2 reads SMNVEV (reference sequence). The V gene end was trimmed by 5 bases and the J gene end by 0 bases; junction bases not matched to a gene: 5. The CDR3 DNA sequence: TGTGCCAGCAGTGGGACAGGGAGGATCTCCTACGAGCAGTACTTC. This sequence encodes CASSGTGRISYEQYF.

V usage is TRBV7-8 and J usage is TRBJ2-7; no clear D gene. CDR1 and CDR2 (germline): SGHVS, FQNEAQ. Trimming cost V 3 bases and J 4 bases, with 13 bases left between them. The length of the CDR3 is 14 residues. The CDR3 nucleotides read TGTGCCAGCAGCTTGACACCCGGCGGTTACGAGCAGTACTTC. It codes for CASSLTPGGYEQYF.